These 29 T cell receptor beta chains share one sample of origin, sequenced in a study of blood T cells in healthy people across ages. Through a sample-barcoded 5' primer and a J-beta primer mix, a second PCR was run for about 6 to 11 cycles. One entry per CDR3 protein results from TCRdb running MiXCR on the 5' RACE reads. Among about 650,000 distinct CDR3 sequences listed, more than 45% were seen once. The sequencing sample was made of blood. Every receptor here comes from a woman aged 80 or over in good health.

The CDR3 nucleotides read TGCAGCGCCGACGGGGCCGGCACTGAAGCTTTCTTT. It specifies CSADGAGTEAFF. The chain carries TRBV29-1 and TRBJ1-1; possible D gene TRBD1, 5 bases. V lost 7 bases, J lost 4 bases, and 13 bases lay in between. This CDR3 region has 12 residues. Germline CDR1 reads SQVTM; CDR2 reads ANQGSEA.

The rearrangement joins TRBV7-9 to TRBJ1-1; D not resolved. This CDR3 has 13 amino acids. CDR1 is SEHNR and CDR2 is FQNEAQ in the germline V gene (reference sequence). With 3 bases removed from V and 1 base from J, the gap between germline ends came to 6 bases. The CDR3 region has the DNA TGTGCCAGCAGCTTTTTGTCGAACACTGAAGCTTTCTTT. Encoded protein: CASSFLSNTEAFF.

CDR3 DNA: TGTGCCATCAACGGTGAGACCTACGAGCAGTACTTC. Encoded protein: CAINGETYEQYF. This chain connects TRBV10-3 to TRBJ2-7; D unresolved. Trimming left V 7 bases short and J 2 bases short, with 9 bases between. The germline V gene has CDR1 ENHRY and CDR2 SYGVKD. The CDR3 totals 12 residues.

To note about this clonotype: Its ends do not fully match the called genes, so a read error is possible. The chain recombines TRBV5-6 with TRBJ2-1; D uncertain. Germline CDR1 is SGHDT and CDR2 is YYEEEE. The length of the CDR3 is 12 residues. CDR3 sequence reads: CATSRVRVEQFF. CDR3 coding DNA: TGTGCCACCAGCAGAGTAAGAGTTGAGCAGTTCTTC.

This sequence joins TRBV6-2 or TRBV6-3 and TRBJ2-1, with D possibly TRBD2 on 6 matching bases. V lost 6 bases to trimming and J lost 6 bases, with 15 bases between them. The length of the CDR3 is 14 residues. Germline V gene sequence: CDR1 MNHEY, CDR2 SVGEGT. CDR3 bases: TGTGCCAGCAGAAGTATCCGGGACTCCAATGAGCAGTTCTTC. Protein: CASRSIRDSNEQFF.

V is TRBV12-3 or TRBV12-4 and J is TRBJ1-4; TRBD1 aligns across 7 bases. The CDR3 has 14 residues. Trimming took 5 bases from V and 6 from J; bases not matched to a gene: 6. DNA of the CDR3: TGTGCCAGCAGTACAGGGGTTGGGGATGAAAAACTGTTTTTT. It encodes CASSTGVGDEKLFF.

V and J are TRBV29-1 and TRBJ2-1, with TRBD2 as a possible D gene (6 bases). CDR1 SQVTM and CDR2 ANQGSEA come from the germline V gene. This CDR3 contains 16 residues. Trimming cost V 0 bases and J 8 bases, with 20 bases left between them. CDR3 loop: CSVEDRSGLRDYEQFF. CDR3 DNA sequence: TGCAGCGTTGAAGACCGATCAGGGCTCCGGGACTATGAGCAGTTCTTC.

Many counts were recorded for this clonotype. The CDR3: CASSLAPGNSYNEQFF. The CDR3 coding sequence is TGTGCCAGCAGCTTGGCCCCGGGAAACTCCTACAATGAGCAGTTCTTC. J is TRBJ2-1 and V is TRBV5-5; D is perhaps TRBD2 (5 bases). Germline CDR1 SGHKS, CDR2 YYEKEE (reference sequence). The ends were cut back, 0 bases at V and 0 bases at J, with 10 bases in the middle. The CDR3 contains 16 residues.

The sample holds a few counts of this clonotype. This sequence joins TRBV4-1 and TRBJ2-1; D remains ambiguous. The CDR3 spans 15 residues. CDR1 and CDR2 (germline): MGHRA, YSYEKL. V lost 0 bases and J lost 7, with 13 bases in between. CDR3 residues: CASSQDPYLVNEQFF. Here the CDR3 DNA reads TGCGCCAGCAGCCAAGACCCCTACTTAGTGAATGAGCAGTTCTTC.

As regards this clonotype: A much larger clonotype is one base distant, so this may be a read error. The CDR3: CASSLQQNNEQYF. Here the CDR3 DNA reads TGTGCCAGCAGTTTACAACAGAACAATGAGCAGTACTTC. V usage is TRBV28 and J usage is TRBJ2-1; D is ambiguous. The J call is doubtful: the DNA matches TRBJ2-7 better. The CDR3 sequence is 13 residues long. CDR1 and CDR2 from the germline V gene are MDHEN and SYDVKM.

Of note for this clonotype: Germline is not matched at one junction end, which may reflect a read error. The genes are TRBV12-3 or TRBV12-4 and TRBJ2-6, with D perhaps given as TRBD1 or TRBD2 (5 bases each). The CDR3 sequence is 15 residues long. CDR3 nucleotide sequence: TGTGCCAGCACTTTGTGGGGATCCGGGGCCAGCGTCCTGACTTTC. Translation gives CASTLWGSGASVLTF.

This clonotype was seen many times. This chain links TRBV29-1 with TRBJ1-1; possibly TRBD1 for D (6 bases). The V gene lost 4 bases and the J gene lost 2 bases, with 8 bases spanning the gap. CDR3 length: 12 residues. Germline CDR1 reads SQVTM; CDR2 reads ANQGSEA. CDR3 sequence: CSVGGHNTEAFF. DNA of the CDR3: TGCAGCGTTGGGGGGCATAACACTGAAGCTTTCTTT.

With respect to this clonotype: The junction departs from the called germline gene at one end, perhaps through a read error. The V call is TRBV4-1, the J call TRBJ2-3; 9 bases agree with TRBD1. The CDR3 is 16 amino acids. Germline V gives CDR1 MGHRA, CDR2 YSYEKL. The CDR3 here is CAGSHLGQGQRDTQYF. The DNA of the CDR3 is TGCGCCGGCAGCCACTTGGGACAGGGTCAGAGAGATACGCAGTATTTT.

This rearrangement joins TRBV5-1 to TRBJ2-7; D may correspond to TRBD1 or TRBD2 (5 bases each). This CDR3 contains 15 residues. Trimming shortened V by 5 bases and J by 2 bases, and 17 bases separated the two germline ends. Looked up from germline, CDR1 is SGHRS and CDR2 is YFSETQ. The CDR3 DNA reads TGCGCCAGCAGGTCCTCTCGGGACGTAACCTACGAGCAGTACTTC. This encodes CASRSSRDVTYEQYF. Drawing the rest from reference TRBV5-1 and TRBJ2-7, the complete variable domain is KAGVTQTPRYLIKTRGQQVTLSCSPISGHRSVSWYQQTPGQGLQFLFEYFSETQRNKGNFPGRFSGRQFSNSRSEMNVSTLELGDSALYLCASRSSRDVTYEQYFGPGTRLTVT.

CDR3 coding DNA: TGTGCCAGCAGCTTGGTGGCGGACGAGCAGTACTTC. Protein product: CASSLVADEQYF. J is TRBJ2-5 and V is TRBV5-6; D remains ambiguous. The J call could be wrong; TRBJ2-7 is a better fit for the DNA end. Germline values: CDR1 SGHDT, CDR2 YYEEEE. The CDR3 runs 12 residues.

The sample holds many counts of this clonotype. The chain links TRBV27 to TRBJ2-7; maybe TRBD2 (5 bases). The germline V gene encodes CDR1 MNHEY and CDR2 SMNVEV (reference sequence). V was clipped by 8 bases and J by 0 bases, with 14 bases between them. The CDR3 consists of 14 residues. Here the CDR3 reads CASAQRGNSYEQYF. CDR3 nucleotide sequence: TGTGCCAGCGCCCAGAGAGGGAACTCCTACGAGCAGTACTTC.

The chain joins TRBV7-2 to TRBJ2-7; TRBD1 agrees at 8 bases. The length of the CDR3 is 14 residues. CDR1 is SGHTA, CDR2 FQGNSA, per germline. Trimming took 8 bases from V and 4 from J; bases not matched to a gene: 10. CDR3 residues: CASSPRTGKYEQYF. The DNA of the CDR3 is TGTGCCAGCTCCCCCCGGACAGGGAAATACGAGCAGTACTTC.

The chain is built from TRBV12-3 or TRBV12-4 and TRBJ2-7; 10 bases fit TRBD1. With V trimmed by 1 base and J by 5 bases, 2 bases remained unmatched. This CDR3 is 14 amino acids long. The CDR3 DNA reads as TGTGCCAGCAGTTTAGAGACAGGGGGCCACGAGCAGTACTTC. This gives the protein CASSLETGGHEQYF.

This clonotype has more than one count but fewer than ten. The chain combines TRBV7-2 with TRBJ1-4; possibly TRBD1 for D (5 bases). With 3 bases removed from V and 1 base from J, the gap between germline ends came to 6 bases. Per germline, CDR1 SGHTA and CDR2 FQGNSA. The CDR3 has 14 amino acids. CDR3 DNA sequence: TGTGCCAGCAGCTTCCAGGGAACTAATGAAAAACTGTTTTTT. This sequence encodes CASSFQGTNEKLFF.

The chain carries TRBV21-1 and TRBJ2-5; the D call of TRBD1 is as the table states it, not checked on the DNA. TRBV21-1 is flagged as a pseudogene. The CDR3 extends over 17 amino acids. The CDR3 DNA sequence: TGTGCCAGCAGCAAAGCCCCTTTGATGCAACGGGGGGAGACCCAGTACTTC. Translation gives CASSKAPLMQRGETQYF.

The CDR3 is CASSTSGGFLGTQYF. The DNA of the CDR3 is TGTGCCAGCAGCACTAGCGGGGGCTTCCTCGGGACCCAGTACTTC. The chain uses TRBV7-9 and TRBJ2-7, with 11 bases fitting TRBD2. Judging by the DNA end, TRBJ2-5 fits better; the J call may be wrong. The CDR3 totals 15 residues. Germline CDR1 is SEHNR and CDR2 is FQNEAQ (reference sequence).

This chain links TRBV4-2 with TRBJ1-2; TRBD1 matches 11 bases. The J segment lost 5 bases and the V segment lost 1 base, leaving 3 bases of the junction unmatched. Germline V CDR1 and CDR2: LGHNA, YNFKEQ. The CDR3 is 15 residues long. In DNA form, the CDR3 reads TGTGCCAGCAGCCAAGGGACAGGGGGCGAGTATGGCTACACCTTC. It specifies CASSQGTGGEYGYTF.

This clonotype was seen ten or more times. This chain uses TRBV3-1 with TRBJ2-3; tentative D call: TRBD2 (7 bases). Germline V gene lookup returns CDR1 LGHDT and CDR2 YNNKEL (reference sequence). The V end was cut by 1 base, the J end by 1 base, with 18 bases between. The CDR3 contains 18 residues. CDR3 bases: TGTGCCAGCAGCCAAGGTCCCCCTGGCGGGGGCGGCACAGATACGCAGTATTTT. This gives the protein CASSQGPPGGGGTDTQYF.

This clonotype occurred a few times. This may arise from a read error, as a much more abundant clone is one base away. V usage is TRBV27 and J usage is TRBJ2-1, with 7 bases aligning to TRBD2. The end of the DNA is better explained by TRBJ2-7, so the J call may be wrong. Germline-derived CDR1 and CDR2 are MNHEY and SMNVEV (reference sequence). The CDR3 is made up of 15 amino acids. CDR3 sequence: CASSFGTNSYNEQYF. The CDR3 nucleotides read TGTGCCAGCAGTTTCGGGACTAACTCCTACAATGAGCAGTACTTC.

Note on this clonotype: Since a much larger clone is just one base distant, this may be a read error. The chain links TRBV6-4 to TRBJ2-3; TRBD2 matches 7 bases. This CDR3 is built from 16 residues. Losses at the gene ends were 4 bases for V and 5 bases for J; bases not matched to a gene: 12. Germline V gene lookup returns CDR1 MRHNA and CDR2 SNTAGT. The CDR3 reads CASSVQVGGGEDTQYF. CDR3 nucleotides: TGTGCCAGCAGTGTCCAAGTGGGGGGGGGAGAAGATACGCAGTATTTT.

The V call is TRBV20-1, the J call TRBJ1-1, with D perhaps TRBD1 (5 bases). There are 14 residues in the CDR3. Germline CDR1 is DFQATT and CDR2 is SNEGSKA (reference sequence). Between the trimmed V and J ends, which lost 0 bases and 1 base, there was a span of 9 bases. DNA for the CDR3: TGCAGTGCTAGAGAACCCACAGGGAACACTGAAGCTTTCTTT. Translated: CSAREPTGNTEAFF.

This chain links TRBV10-3 with TRBJ1-4; TRBD1 agrees at 11 bases. CDR3 length equals 16 residues. With 10 bases clipped from V and 5 bases from J, the junction kept 12 bases outside the gene matches. Germline CDR1 reads ENHRY; CDR2 reads SYGVKD. CDR3 sequence reads: CASYPGTGGGNEKLFF. CDR3 sequence (DNA): TGTGCCAGCTATCCGGGGACAGGGGGGGGAAATGAAAAACTGTTTTTT.

This clonotype was seen at least ten times. V gene TRBV6-5 combines with J gene TRBJ2-3, with TRBD2 matching over 13 bases. In germline, CDR1 is MNHEY, CDR2 SVGAGI. This CDR3 region has 17 residues. The V segment lost 8 bases and the J segment 8 bases; nucleotides outside the gene matches: 16. The CDR3 sequence is CASRLAGGADPGRTQYF. DNA of the CDR3: TGTGCCAGCCGACTAGCGGGGGGCGCCGACCCGGGACGTACGCAGTATTTT.

V and J are TRBV7-9 and TRBJ2-5; 8 bases line up with TRBD1. Germline values: CDR1 SEHNR, CDR2 FQNEAQ (reference sequence). The CDR3 spans 13 residues. The V gene end was trimmed by 6 bases and the J gene end by 11 bases; junction bases not matched to a gene: 11. The DNA for the CDR3 is TGTGCCAGCAGAGGGGACAGGCCAAATGAGCAGTACTTC. Amino acid sequence: CASRGDRPNEQYF.